The 9 T cell receptor beta chains below come from one sample, sequenced in a study of blood T cell repertoires in COVID-19. Assay used: immunoSEQ multiplex PCR; TCRdb lists only in-frame clones, some missing. The sample yields fewer than 35,000 clones, 90% to 95% seen once. Sequenced sample: peripheral blood. The receptors stem from a human donor in a cohort sampled during active COVID-19.

V and J are TRBV10-3 and TRBJ1-2, with a possible D match to TRBD1 (5 bases). V shed 4 bases and J shed 8 bases, with 14 bases lying between them. Germline V CDR1 and CDR2: ENHRY, SYGVKD. The CDR3 is 13 amino acids. CDR3 nucleotides: TGTGCCATCAGTGTCCAGGGCCCTTGGGGCTACACCTTC. Its translation: CAISVQGPWGYTF.

The V call is TRBV6-5, the J call TRBJ1-3; D gene ambiguous. CDR1 and CDR2 (germline): MNHEY, SVGAGI. The CDR3 contains 14 residues. Trimming removed 6 bases from V and 4 bases from J, with 13 bases in between. CDR3 DNA: TGTGCCAGCAGCGTAACAGTACCCGGAAACACCATATATTTT. It encodes CASSVTVPGNTIYF.

The chain recombines TRBV3-1 (or the pseudogene TRBV3-2) with TRBJ1-2; D gene unclear. The germline V gene encodes CDR1 LGHDT and CDR2 YNNKEL (reference sequence). The CDR3 is 12 residues long. V lost 4 bases and J 2 bases, leaving 5 bases between the germline ends. Written as DNA, the CDR3 is TGTGCCAGCAGCCGCAGGAACTATGGCTACACCTTC. Encoded protein: CASSRRNYGYTF.

In nucleotides, the CDR3 is TGTGCCAGCAGCCCGCGGGAGGGGGCGGTTTTTAAGCAGTACTTC. Translation gives CASSPREGAVFKQYF. The gene calls are TRBV11-2 and TRBJ2-7, with 9 bases lining up with TRBD2. The trim removed 5 bases at V and 8 bases at J, leaving 13 bases unmatched. The germline V gene has CDR1 SGHAT and CDR2 FQNNGV. CDR3 length equals 15 residues.

The chain combines TRBV29-1 with TRBJ1-1; no definite D call. Germline V lookup: CDR1 SQVTM, CDR2 ANQGSEA. The CDR3 is 16 amino acids. V shed 4 bases and J shed 1 base, with 19 bases lying between them. The CDR3 DNA reads TGCAGCGTTGTGGTCCTGGGAGAGTATCGGAACACTGAAGCTTTCTTT. This translates into CSVVVLGEYRNTEAFF.

In nucleotides, the CDR3 is TGCAGCTTTTGGGACAGCTCCTACGAGCAGTACTTC. Residues: CSFWDSSYEQYF. The chain couples TRBV29-1 to TRBJ2-7; 7 bases align to TRBD1. J was trimmed by 0 bases and V by 8 bases; bases with no gene match: 4. This CDR3 is 12 amino acids long. In germline, CDR1 is SQVTM, CDR2 ANQGSEA.

The chain uses TRBV29-1 and TRBJ1-1; a weak D match, TRBD1 (6 bases). V was clipped by 8 bases and J by 4 bases, with 20 bases between them. CDR1 is SQVTM and CDR2 is ANQGSEA in the germline V gene. CDR3 length equals 14 residues. CDR3 bases: TGCAGCTCCTCGAAGGGGGGCGGGGGCACTGAAGCTTTCTTT. Its translation: CSSSKGGGGTEAFF.

The CDR3 protein is CAWTEHPTYEQYF. CDR3 nucleotides: TGTGCCTGGACTGAGCACCCAACCTACGAGCAGTACTTC. The chain uses TRBV30 and TRBJ2-7; no clear D. The CDR3 extends over 13 amino acids. V lost 4 bases, J lost 2 bases, and 12 bases lay in between. From germline, CDR1 is GTSNPN and CDR2 SVGIG (reference sequence).

This chain uses TRBV15 with TRBJ2-7; TRBD1 matches at 11 bases. The CDR3 runs 14 residues. From germline, CDR1 is LNHNV and CDR2 YYDKDF (reference sequence). CDR3 nucleotides: TGTGAACACCCCCCCGGACAGGGGGCCTGCGAGCAGTACTTC. Translation: CEHPPGQGACEQYF.